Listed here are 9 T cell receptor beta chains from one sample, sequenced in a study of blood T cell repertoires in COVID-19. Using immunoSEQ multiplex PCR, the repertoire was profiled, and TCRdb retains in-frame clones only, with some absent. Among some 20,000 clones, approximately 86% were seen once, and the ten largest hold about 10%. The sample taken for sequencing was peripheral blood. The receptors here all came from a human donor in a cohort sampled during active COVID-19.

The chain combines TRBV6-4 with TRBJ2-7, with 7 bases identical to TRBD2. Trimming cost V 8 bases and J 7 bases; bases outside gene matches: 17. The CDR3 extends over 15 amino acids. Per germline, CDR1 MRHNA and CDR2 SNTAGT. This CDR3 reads CASPNFGGRSGEQYF. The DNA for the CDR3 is TGTGCCAGCCCTAATTTCGGGGGGAGGAGTGGGGAGCAGTACTTC.

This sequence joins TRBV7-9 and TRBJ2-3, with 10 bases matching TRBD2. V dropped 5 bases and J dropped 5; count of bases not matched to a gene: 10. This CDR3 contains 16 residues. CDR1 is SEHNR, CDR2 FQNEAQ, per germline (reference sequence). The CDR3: CASSHTSGVQRDTQYF. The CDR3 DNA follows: TGTGCCAGCAGCCACACTAGCGGGGTGCAGAGAGATACGCAGTATTTT.

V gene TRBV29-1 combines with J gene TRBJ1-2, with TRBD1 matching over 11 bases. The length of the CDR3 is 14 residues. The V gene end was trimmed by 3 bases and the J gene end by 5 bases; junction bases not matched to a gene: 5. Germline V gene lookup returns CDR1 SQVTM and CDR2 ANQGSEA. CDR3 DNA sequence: TGCAGCGTTGAGGGGACAGGGGGTCAATATGGCTACACCTTC. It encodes CSVEGTGGQYGYTF. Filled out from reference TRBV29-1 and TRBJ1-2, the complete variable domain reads SAVISQKPSRDICQRGTSLTIQCQVDSQVTMMFWYRQQPGQSLTLIATANQGSEATYESGFVIDKFPISRPNLTFSTLTVSNMSPEDSSIYLCSVEGTGGQYGYTFGSGTRLTVV.

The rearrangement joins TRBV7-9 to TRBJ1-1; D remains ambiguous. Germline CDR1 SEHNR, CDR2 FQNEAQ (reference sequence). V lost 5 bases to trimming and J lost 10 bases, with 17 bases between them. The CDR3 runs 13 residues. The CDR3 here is CASSLEVGRGAFF. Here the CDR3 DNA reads TGTGCCAGCAGCCTAGAGGTGGGTCGAGGAGCTTTCTTT.

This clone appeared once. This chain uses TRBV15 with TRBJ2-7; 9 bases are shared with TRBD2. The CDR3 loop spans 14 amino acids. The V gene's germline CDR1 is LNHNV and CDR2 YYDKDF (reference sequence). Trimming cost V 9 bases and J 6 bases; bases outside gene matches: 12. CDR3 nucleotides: TGTGCCACTCAGCGCGGACTAGCGTCTACCGAGCAGTACTTC. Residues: CATQRGLASTEQYF.

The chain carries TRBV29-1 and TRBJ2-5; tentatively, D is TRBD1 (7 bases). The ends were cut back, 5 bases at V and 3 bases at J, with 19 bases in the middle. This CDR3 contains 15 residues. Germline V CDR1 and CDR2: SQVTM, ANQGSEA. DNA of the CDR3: TGCAGCGTTCGGAGGGGCACAGGGGAAGAAGAGACCCAGTACTTC. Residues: CSVRRGTGEEETQYF.

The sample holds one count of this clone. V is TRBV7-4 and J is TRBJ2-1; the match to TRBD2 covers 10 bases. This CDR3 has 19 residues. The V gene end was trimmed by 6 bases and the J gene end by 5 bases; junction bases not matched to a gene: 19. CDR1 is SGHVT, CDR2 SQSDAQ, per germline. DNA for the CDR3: TGTGCCAGCAGACCCGTAGCGGGACCCCCTAGCGGGAGTCACAATGAGCAGTTCTTC. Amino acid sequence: CASRPVAGPPSGSHNEQFF.

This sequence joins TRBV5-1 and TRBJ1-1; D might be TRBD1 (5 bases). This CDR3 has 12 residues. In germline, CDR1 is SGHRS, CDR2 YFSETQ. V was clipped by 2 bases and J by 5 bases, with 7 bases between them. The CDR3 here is CASSFGGTEAFF. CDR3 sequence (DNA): TGCGCCAGCAGCTTCGGGGGGACTGAAGCTTTCTTT.

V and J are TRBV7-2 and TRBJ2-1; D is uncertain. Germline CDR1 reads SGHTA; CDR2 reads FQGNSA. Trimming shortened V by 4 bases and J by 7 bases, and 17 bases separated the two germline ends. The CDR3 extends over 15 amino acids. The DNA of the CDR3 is TGTGCCAGCAGCTCTGGAGTCCTCCTTTCTAATGAGCAGTTCTTC. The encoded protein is CASSSGVLLSNEQFF.